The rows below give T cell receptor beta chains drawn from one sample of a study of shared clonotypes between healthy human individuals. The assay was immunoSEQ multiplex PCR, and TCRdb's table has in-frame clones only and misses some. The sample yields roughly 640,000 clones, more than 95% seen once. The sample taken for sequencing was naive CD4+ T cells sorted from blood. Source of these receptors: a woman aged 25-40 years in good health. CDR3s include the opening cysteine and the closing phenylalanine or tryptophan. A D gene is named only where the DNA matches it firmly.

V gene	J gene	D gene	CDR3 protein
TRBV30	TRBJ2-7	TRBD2	CAWSANRLMTSADNYEQYF
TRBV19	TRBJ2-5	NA	CASSIRGLVETQYF
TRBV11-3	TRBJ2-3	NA	CASSRGRTDTQYF
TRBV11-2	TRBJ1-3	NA	CASSFAGQVSGNTIYF
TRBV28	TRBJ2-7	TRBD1	CASSSTRTGGYEQYF
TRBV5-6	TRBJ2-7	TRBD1	CASSLGQGSYEQYF
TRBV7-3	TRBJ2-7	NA	CASSLGLRGEQYF
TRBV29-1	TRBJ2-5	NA	CSVEANQETQYF
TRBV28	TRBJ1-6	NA	CASSPLGRGTNSPLHF
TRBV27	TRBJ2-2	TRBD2	CASSFPSGRAVGELFF
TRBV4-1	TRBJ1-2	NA	CASSQNQENYGYTF
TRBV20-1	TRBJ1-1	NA	CSAYDSTEAFF
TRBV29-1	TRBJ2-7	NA	CSVEGGLFYEQYF
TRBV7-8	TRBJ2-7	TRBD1	CASSLVGQAFFPYEQYF
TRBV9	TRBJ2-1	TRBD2	CASSEGLAGPPYNEQFF
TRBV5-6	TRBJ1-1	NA	CASSLRILQVNTEAFF
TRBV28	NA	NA	CASRSQQDSYEQYF
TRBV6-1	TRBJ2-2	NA	CASNSGYTGELFF
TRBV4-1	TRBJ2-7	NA	CASSLPAGEPYF
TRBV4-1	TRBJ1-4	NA	CASSPGSLNEKLFF
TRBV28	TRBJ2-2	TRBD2	CASSPIPAGAPHGELFF
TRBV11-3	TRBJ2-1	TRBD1	CASSTGQGTYNEQFF
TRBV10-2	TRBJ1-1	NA	CASSEAGLPNTEAFF
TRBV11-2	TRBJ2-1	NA	CASSLVFLSSYNEQFF
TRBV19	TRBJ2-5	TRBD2	CASSEGTSGLGVTQYF
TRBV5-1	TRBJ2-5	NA	CASSSWLGGETQYF
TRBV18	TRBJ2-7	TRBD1	CASSRPGQGGYEQYF
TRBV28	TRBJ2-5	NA	CASSLIEGTVETQYF
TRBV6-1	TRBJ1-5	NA	CASSEAGQGHQPQHF
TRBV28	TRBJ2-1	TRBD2	CASSLILAGDEQFF
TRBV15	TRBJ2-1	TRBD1	CATRSPGTGNNEQFF
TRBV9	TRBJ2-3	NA	CASSVDWVERDTQYF
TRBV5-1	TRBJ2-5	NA	CASSLNLAVQETQYF
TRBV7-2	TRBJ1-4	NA	CASSSSRRLNEKLFF
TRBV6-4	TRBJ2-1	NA	CASSYRVTSYNEQFF
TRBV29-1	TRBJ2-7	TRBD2	CSVHPSGSYEQYF
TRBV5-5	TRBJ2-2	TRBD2	CASSLELAGFETGELFF
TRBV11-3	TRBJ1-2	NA	CASHPTHGYTF
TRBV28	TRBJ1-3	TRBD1	CASSVGGQLFSGNTIYF
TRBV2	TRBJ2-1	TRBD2	CARTSGSINEQFF
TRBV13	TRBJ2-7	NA	CASSLDPTRSYEQYF
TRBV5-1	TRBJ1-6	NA	CASSFLDSPLHF
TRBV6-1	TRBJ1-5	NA	CASSEIWDLDQPQHF
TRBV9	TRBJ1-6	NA	CASSRDVLNSPLHF
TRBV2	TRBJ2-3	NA	CASSEGTSSTDTQYF
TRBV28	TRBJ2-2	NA	CASSSGRGGRGELFF
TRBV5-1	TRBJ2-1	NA	CASSPGDSGEQFF
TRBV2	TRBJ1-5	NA	CASSPGSSSNQPQHF
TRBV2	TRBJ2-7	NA	CASTSYEQYF
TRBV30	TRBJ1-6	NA	CAWSVLGGSSPLHF
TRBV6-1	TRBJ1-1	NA	CASSEETEENTEAFF
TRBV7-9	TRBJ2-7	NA	CASSLGGQDEQYF
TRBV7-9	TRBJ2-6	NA	CASSLGAAGANVLTF
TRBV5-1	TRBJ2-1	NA	CASSSRDPSGEQFF
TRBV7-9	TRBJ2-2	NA	CASSNGDPNTGELFF
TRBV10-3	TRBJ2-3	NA	CAISEQVFTDTQYF
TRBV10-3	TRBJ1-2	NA	CAISEPQGLIPLGYTF
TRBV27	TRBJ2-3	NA	CASSFHPQGDTQYF
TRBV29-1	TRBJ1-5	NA	CSVEGAQGQPQHF
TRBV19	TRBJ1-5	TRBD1	CASSPGTASQPQHF